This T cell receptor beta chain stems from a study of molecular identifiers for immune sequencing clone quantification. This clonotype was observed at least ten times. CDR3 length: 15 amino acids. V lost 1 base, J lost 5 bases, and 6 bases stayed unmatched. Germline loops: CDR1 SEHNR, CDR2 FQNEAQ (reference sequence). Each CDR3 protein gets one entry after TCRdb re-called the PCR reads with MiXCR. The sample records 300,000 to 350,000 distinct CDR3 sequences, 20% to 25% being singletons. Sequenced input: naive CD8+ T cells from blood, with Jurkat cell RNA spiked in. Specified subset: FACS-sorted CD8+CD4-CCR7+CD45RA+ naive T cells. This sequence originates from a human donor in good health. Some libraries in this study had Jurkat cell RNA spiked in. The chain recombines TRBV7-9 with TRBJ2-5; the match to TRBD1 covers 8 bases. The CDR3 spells CASSLGPGGGETQYF. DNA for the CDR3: TGTGCCAGCAGCTTAGGCCCAGGGGGCGGCGAGACCCAGTACTTC.